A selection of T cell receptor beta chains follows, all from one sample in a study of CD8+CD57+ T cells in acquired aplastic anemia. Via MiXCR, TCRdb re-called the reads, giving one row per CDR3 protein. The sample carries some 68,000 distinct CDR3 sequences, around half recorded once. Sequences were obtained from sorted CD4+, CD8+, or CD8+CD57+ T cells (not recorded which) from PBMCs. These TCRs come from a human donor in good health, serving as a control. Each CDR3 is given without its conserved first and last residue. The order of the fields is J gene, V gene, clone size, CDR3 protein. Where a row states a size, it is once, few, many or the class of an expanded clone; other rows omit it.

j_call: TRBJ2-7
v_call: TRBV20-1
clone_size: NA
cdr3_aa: SGFGQGSYEQY

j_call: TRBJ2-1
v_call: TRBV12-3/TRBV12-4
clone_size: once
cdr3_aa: ASSLGTSDYNEQF

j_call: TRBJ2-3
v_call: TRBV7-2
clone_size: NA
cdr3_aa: ASSWKGDTQY

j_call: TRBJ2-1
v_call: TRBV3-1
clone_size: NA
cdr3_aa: ASSRRDEQF

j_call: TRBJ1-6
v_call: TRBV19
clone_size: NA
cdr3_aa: ASETGTGNSPLH

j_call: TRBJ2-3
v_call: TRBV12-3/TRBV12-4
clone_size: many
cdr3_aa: ASRLLAGAIDTQY

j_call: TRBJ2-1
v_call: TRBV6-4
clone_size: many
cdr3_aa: ASSDSELAHNEQF

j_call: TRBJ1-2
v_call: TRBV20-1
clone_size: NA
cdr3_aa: SASRGPGREEKNYGYT

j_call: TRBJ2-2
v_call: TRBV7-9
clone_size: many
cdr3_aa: ASSTTGSSGGELF

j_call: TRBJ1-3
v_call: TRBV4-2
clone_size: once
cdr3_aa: ASSRDSSQSGNTIY

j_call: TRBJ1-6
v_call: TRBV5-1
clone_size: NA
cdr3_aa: ATHNLQGQGPNSPLH

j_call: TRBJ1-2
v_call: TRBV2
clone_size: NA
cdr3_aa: ASSEGRDGYT

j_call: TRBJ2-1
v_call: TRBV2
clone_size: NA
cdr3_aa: ASRTYNEQF

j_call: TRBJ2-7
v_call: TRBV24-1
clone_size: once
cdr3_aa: ASSLVGGKQY

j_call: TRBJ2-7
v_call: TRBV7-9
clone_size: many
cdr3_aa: ASTGGREPYEQY

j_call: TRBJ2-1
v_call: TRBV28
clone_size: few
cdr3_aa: ASSLGRLEQF

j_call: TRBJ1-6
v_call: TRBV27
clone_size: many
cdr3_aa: ASSLTGLNSPLH

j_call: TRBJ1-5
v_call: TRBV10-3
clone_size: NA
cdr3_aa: ATRLSDSNQPQH

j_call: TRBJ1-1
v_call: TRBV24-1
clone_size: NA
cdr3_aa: ATSENTGTEAF

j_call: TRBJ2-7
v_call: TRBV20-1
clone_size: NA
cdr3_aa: SDGLAGGLSYEQY

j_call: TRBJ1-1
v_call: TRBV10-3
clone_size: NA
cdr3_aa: AIRLGTGGTEAF

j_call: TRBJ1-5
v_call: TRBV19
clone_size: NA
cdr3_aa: ASRGTGDGPQH

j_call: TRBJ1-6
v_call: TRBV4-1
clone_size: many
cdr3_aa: ASSLDSKGQGRSPLH

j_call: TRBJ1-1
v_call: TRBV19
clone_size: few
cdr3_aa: ASRRTELVEAF

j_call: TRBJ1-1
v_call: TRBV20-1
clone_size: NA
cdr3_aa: SAREVVKGGTEAF

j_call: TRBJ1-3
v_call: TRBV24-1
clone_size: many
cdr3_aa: ATSDSADSGNTIY

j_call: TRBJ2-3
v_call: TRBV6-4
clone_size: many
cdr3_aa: ASSDVAGTTDTQY

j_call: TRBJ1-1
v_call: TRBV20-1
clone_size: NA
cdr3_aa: SASDRVTEAF

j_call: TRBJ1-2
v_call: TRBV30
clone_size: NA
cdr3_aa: AWGDRGIYGYT

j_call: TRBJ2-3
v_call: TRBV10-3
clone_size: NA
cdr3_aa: ASSDGQPFIKDTQY

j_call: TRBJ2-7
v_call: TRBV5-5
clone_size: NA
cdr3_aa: ASSLGPDYEQY

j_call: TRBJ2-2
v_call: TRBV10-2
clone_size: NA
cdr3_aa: ASSEDTYTGELF

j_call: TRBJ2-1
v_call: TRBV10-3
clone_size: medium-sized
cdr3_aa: AIREDSYNEQF

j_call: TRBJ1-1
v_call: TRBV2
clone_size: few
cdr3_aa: ASTGQGLTEAF

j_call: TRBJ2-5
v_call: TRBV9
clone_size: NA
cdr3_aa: ASSVGAETQY

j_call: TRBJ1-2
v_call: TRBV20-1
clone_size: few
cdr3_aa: SARLEDYGYT

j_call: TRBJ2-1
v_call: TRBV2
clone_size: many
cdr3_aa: ASSDRRTSGNSYNEQF

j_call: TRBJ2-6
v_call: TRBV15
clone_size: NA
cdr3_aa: ATSSDSGANVLT

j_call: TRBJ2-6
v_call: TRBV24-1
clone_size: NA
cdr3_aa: ATGEANVLT

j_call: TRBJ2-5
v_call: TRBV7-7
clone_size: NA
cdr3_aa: ASSLGTQETQY

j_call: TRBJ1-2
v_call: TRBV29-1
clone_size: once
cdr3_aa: SVVVGQGLGYT

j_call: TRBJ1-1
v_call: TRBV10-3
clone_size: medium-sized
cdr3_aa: AATGTLGSNTEAF

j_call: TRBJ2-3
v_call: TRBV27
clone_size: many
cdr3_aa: ASSPWTGSEDTQY

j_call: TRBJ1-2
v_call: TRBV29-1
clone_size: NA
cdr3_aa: SVGTASVEGYT